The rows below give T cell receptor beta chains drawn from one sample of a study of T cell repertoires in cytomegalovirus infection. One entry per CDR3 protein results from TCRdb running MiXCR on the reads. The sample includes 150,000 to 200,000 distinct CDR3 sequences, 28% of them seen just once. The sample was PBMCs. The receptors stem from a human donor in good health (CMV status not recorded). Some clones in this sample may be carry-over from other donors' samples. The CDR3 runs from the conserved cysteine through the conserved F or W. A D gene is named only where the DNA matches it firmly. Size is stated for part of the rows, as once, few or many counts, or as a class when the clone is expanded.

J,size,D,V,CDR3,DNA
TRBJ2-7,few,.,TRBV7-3,CASSLNTLQNEQYF,TGTGCCAGCAGCTTAAATACTTTACAAAACGAGCAGTACTTC
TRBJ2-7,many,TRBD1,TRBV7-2,CASRPGTAPHEQYF,TGTGCCAGCAGACCCGGGACAGCGCCCCACGAGCAGTACTTC
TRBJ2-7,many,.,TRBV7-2,CASSPSRERSYEQYF,TGTGCCAGCAGCCCTAGCCGCGAGAGATCCTACGAGCAGTACTTC
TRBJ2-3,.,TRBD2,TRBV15,CATSSGTSGFTDTQYF,TGTGCCACCAGCAGCGGGACTAGCGGCTTCACAGATACGCAGTATTTT
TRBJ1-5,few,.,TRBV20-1,CSFQPGTDDQPQHF,TGCAGTTTTCAACCCGGGACGGATGATCAGCCCCAGCATTTT
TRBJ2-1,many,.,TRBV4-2,CASSQEVSPTNEQFF,TGTGCCAGCAGCCAAGAGGTTAGTCCAACCAATGAGCAGTTCTTC
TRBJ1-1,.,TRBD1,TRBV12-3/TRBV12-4,CASSWDRVTFF,TGTGCCAGCAGTTGGGACAGGGTGACTTTCTTT
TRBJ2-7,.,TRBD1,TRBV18,CASSPNRGQGHGEQYF,TGTGCCAGCTCACCTAATAGGGGACAGGGACACGGAGAGCAGTACTTC
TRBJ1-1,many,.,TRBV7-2,CASSLGKRTEAFF,TGTGCCAGCAGCTTAGGGAAGCGGACTGAAGCTTTCTTT
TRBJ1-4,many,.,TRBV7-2,CASSFQRGGGEKLFF,TGTGCCAGCAGCTTCCAGAGGGGGGGGGGTGAAAAACTGTTTTTT
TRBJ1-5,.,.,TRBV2,CASSEALGQVKHF,TGTGCCAGCAGTGAAGCGCTGGGGCAGGTCAAGCATTTT
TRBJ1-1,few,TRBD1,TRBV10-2,CASGPSGTAGEAFF,TGCGCCAGCGGCCCCTCGGGGACAGCCGGTGAAGCTTTCTTT
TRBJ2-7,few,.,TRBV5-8,CASSFYNGFF,TGTGCCAGCAGCTTCTACAATGGGTTCTTC
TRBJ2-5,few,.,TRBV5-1,CASSLGRSSPETQYF,TGCGCCAGCAGCTTGGGGCGTTCCTCCCCCGAGACCCAGTACTTC
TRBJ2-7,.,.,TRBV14,CASSRIGGSSFYEQYF,TGTGCCAGCAGCCGCATCGGTGGGTCGTCATTCTACGAGCAGTACTTC
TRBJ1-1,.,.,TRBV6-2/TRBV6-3,CASSYGLSPTAGTEAFF,TGTGCCAGCAGTTACGGCTTATCTCCAACCGCGGGGACTGAAGCTTTCTTT
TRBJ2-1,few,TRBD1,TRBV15,CATSLRSGGASFNEQFF,TGTGCCACCAGCCTCCGTTCAGGGGGCGCGTCGTTCAATGAGCAGTTCTTC
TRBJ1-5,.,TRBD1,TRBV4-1,CASSRDRGPQPQHF,TGCGCCAGCAGCCGAGACAGGGGGCCTCAGCCCCAGCATTTT
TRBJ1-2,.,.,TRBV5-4,CASSLYPGLDGYTF,TGTGCCAGCAGCTTGTATCCAGGGCTGGATGGCTACACCTTC
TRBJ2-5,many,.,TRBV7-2,CASSRTGIQETQYF,TGTGCCAGCAGCCGAACAGGGATACAAGAGACCCAGTACTTC
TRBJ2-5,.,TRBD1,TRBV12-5,CASVAQGAEETQYF,TGTGCTAGTGTAGCTCAGGGGGCAGAAGAGACCCAGTACTTC
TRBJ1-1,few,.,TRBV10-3,CAITGEDTEAFF,TGTGCCATCACCGGGGAGGACACTGAAGCTTTCTTT
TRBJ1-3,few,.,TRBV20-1,CSAQPGDANTIYF,TGCAGTGCTCAACCGGGAGATGCCAACACCATATATTTT
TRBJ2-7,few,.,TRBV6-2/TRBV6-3,CASSYRIRSMYF,TGTGCCAGCAGTTACCGGATAAGATCAATGTACTTC
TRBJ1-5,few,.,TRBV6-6,CASNGEGNQPQHF,TGTGCCAGCAACGGCGAGGGCAATCAGCCCCAGCATTTT
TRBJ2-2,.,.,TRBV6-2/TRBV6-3,CASRNPGTPGELFF,TGTGCCAGCAGAAATCCGGGGACCCCCGGGGAGCTGTTTTTT
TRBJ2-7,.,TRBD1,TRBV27,CASSKGQTYEQYF,TGTGCCAGCAGTAAGGGACAGACCTACGAGCAGTACTTC
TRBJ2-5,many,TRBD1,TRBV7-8,CASGRLGQGDQETQYF,TGTGCCAGCGGCAGACTGGGACAGGGCGACCAAGAGACCCAGTACTTC
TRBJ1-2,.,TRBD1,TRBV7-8,CASSRRYRGGYTF,TGTGCCAGCAGCCGCCGGTACAGGGGTGGCTACACCTTC
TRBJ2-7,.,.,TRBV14,CASSPRSPGYEQYF,TGTGCCAGCAGCCCCAGGTCCCCAGGGTACGAGCAGTACTTC
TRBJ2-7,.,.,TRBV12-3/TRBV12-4,CASSQQPAYEQYF,TGTGCCAGCAGTCAACAACCCGCCTACGAGCAGTACTTC
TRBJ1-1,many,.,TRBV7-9,CASQTWNTEAFF,TGTGCCAGCCAAACCTGGAACACTGAAGCTTTCTTT
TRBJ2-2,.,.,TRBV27,CASSLSTEVGELFF,TGTGCCAGCAGTTTATCGACGGAGGTCGGGGAGCTGTTTTTT
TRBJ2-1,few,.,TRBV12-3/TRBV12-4,CASTPGPNYNEQFF,TGTGCCAGCACTCCGGGACCAAATTACAATGAGCAGTTCTTC